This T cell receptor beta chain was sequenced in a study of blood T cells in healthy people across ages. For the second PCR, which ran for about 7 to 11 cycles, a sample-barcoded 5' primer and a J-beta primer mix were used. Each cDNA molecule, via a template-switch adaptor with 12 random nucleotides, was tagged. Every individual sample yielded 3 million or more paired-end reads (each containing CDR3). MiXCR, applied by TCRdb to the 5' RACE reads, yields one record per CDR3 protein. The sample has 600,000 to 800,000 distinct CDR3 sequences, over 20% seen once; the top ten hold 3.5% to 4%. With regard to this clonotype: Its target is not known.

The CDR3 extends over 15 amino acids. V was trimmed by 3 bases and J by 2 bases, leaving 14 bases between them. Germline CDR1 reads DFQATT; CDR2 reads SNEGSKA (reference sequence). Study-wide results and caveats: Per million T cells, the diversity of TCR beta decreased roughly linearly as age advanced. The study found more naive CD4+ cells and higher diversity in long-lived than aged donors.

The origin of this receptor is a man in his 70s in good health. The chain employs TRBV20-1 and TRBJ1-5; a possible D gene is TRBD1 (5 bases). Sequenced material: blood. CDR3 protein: CSASAGPVGNQPQHF. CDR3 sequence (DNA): TGCAGTGCTAGCGCGGGACCCGTAGGCAATCAGCCCCAGCATTTT.